Following are 14 T cell receptor beta chains from one sample sequenced in a study of response to subunit inactivated influenza vaccine. TCRdb re-analysed the RT-PCR reads in MiXCR, keeping a single row per CDR3 protein. The sample holds a few hundred thousand distinct CDR3 sequences, about a fifth seen once. The sample consisted of PBMCs from blood, taken approximately 20 months after vaccination. The origin of the receptors is a man between 50 and 75 years old who received an inactivated influenza vaccine.

The chain couples TRBV20-1 to TRBJ2-2, with D maybe TRBD1 (5 bases). The germline V and J ends were trimmed by 2 bases and 2 bases, with 12 bases remaining between them. Germline V gives CDR1 DFQATT, CDR2 SNEGSKA (reference sequence). The CDR3 is made up of 15 amino acids. The CDR3 sequence: CSARPVTANTGELFF. The CDR3, as DNA: TGCAGTGCTAGACCTGTGACAGCCAACACCGGGGAGCTGTTTTTT.

The chain has TRBV7-9 and TRBJ2-1; 14 bases match TRBD2. This CDR3 is 17 amino acids long. Germline V gives CDR1 SEHNR, CDR2 FQNEAQ (reference sequence). V lost 1 base to trimming and J lost 9 bases; unmatched junction nucleotides: 8. The DNA of the CDR3 is TGTGCCAGCAGCTTAGTGGGACTAGCGGGAGAATTGGGTGAGCAGTTCTTC. Translating it yields CASSLVGLAGELGEQFF. The entire variable domain, with the rest obtained from reference TRBV7-9 and TRBJ2-1, is as follows: DTGVSQNPRHKITKRGQNVTFRCDPISEHNRLYWYRQTLGQGPEFLTYFQNEAQLEKSRLLSDRFSAERPKGSFSTLEIQRTEQGDSAMYLCASSLVGLAGELGEQFFGPGTRLTVL.

This clonotype has a count of ten or more. The CDR3 reads CASSLAGGGHYGYTF. CDR3 DNA sequence: TGTGCCAGCAGCTTAGCAGGGGGCGGCCACTATGGCTACACCTTC. This chain uses TRBV7-9 with TRBJ1-2, with TRBD1 matching over 7 bases. The CDR3 runs 15 residues. Trimming at V came to 0 bases and at J to 3 bases, leaving 4 bases not matched to a gene. The germline V gene has CDR1 SEHNR and CDR2 FQNEAQ (reference sequence).

The rearrangement uses TRBV6-2 or TRBV6-3 and TRBJ2-7; perhaps TRBD2 as D (6 bases). This CDR3 has 16 residues. Between the trimmed V and J ends, which lost 0 bases and 0 bases, there was a span of 12 bases. Germline V gene sequence: CDR1 MNHEY, CDR2 SVGEGT. CDR3 region: CASSYSASASSYEQYF. DNA of the CDR3: TGTGCCAGCAGTTACTCGGCTAGCGCCAGCTCCTACGAGCAGTACTTC.

This clonotype appeared a few times. The chain joins TRBV11-3 to TRBJ1-1, with 11 nucleotides matching TRBD1. Trimming took 1 base from V and 0 from J; bases not matched to a gene: 22. The CDR3 loop spans 23 amino acids. The germline CDR1 and CDR2 sequences are SGHNT and YENEEA. CDR3 coding DNA: TGTGCCAGCAGCTTAGTTGGTTCGGTCGGACAGGGGGCGCGAGGGTGGATGAACACTGAAGCTTTCTTT. It codes for CASSLVGSVGQGARGWMNTEAFF.

The gene calls are TRBV9 and TRBJ2-1, with 9 positions matching TRBD2. This CDR3 contains 17 residues. Per the germline V gene, CDR1 is SGDLS and CDR2 is YYNGEE. With 1 base clipped from V and 2 bases from J, the junction kept 7 bases outside the gene matches. In DNA form, the CDR3 reads TGTGCCAGCAGCGTAATTGGGGGACTAGCTACCTACAATGAGCAGTTCTTC. Its translation is CASSVIGGLATYNEQFF.

V is TRBV20-1 and J is TRBJ2-7; a possible D gene is TRBD1 (6 bases). Germline V gives CDR1 DFQATT, CDR2 SNEGSKA (reference sequence). CDR3 length: 13 amino acids. Trimming removed 5 bases at V and 7 bases at J, with 18 bases between. The CDR3 DNA reads TGCAGTGCTTCCGAGGACAGCTATGGTGAGCAGTACTTC. Encoded protein: CSASEDSYGEQYF.

The chain joins TRBV7-2 to TRBJ1-2; D is unclear. Germline V gene data show CDR1 as SGHTA and CDR2 as FQGNSA. V was clipped by 0 bases and J by 5 bases, with 10 bases between them. This CDR3 is 14 amino acids long. Written as DNA, the CDR3 is TGTGCCAGCAGCTTAGCCGGTTACGATTATGGCTACACCTTC. This encodes CASSLAGYDYGYTF.

V usage is TRBV4-3 and J usage is TRBJ2-1; the D gene is possibly TRBD2 (6 bases). Trimming cost V 1 base and J 9 bases, with 13 bases left between them. The CDR3 extends over 14 amino acids. CDR1 is LGHNA and CDR2 is YSLEER in the germline V gene. CDR3 residues: CASSQALVGGEQFF. In DNA, the CDR3 is TGCGCCAGCAGCCAAGCCCTAGTCGGGGGTGAGCAGTTCTTC.

This clonotype was recorded at least ten times. The CDR3 DNA follows: TGCGCCAGCGCGGACGGCTCTGGAAACACCATATATTTT. Translation: CASADGSGNTIYF. The J gene is TRBJ1-3, the V gene TRBV5-1; D unclear. This CDR3 contains 13 residues. Germline-derived CDR1 and CDR2 are SGHRS and YFSETQ. With 7 bases removed from V and 0 bases from J, the gap between germline ends came to 8 bases.

This clonotype was counted between two and nine times. This chain links TRBV15 with TRBJ1-6; perhaps TRBD1 as D (6 bases). In germline, CDR1 is LNHNV, CDR2 YYDKDF (reference sequence). The V gene lost 0 bases and the J gene lost 4 bases, with 10 bases spanning the gap. This CDR3 has 16 amino acids. This CDR3 reads CATSRDRGIYNSPLHF. The CDR3, as DNA: TGTGCCACCAGCAGAGATAGGGGGATTTATAATTCACCCCTCCACTTT. Looking up the rest from reference TRBV15 and TRBJ1-6 gives the full variable domain: DAMVIQNPRYQVTQFGKPVTLSCSQTLNHNVMYWYQQKSSQAPKLLFHYYDKDFNNEADTPDNFQSRRPNTSFCFLDIRSPGLGDTAMYLCATSRDRGIYNSPLHFGNGTRLTVT.

This chain uses TRBV11-2 with TRBJ2-1; tentative D call: TRBD2 (6 bases). This CDR3 spans 15 amino acids. The V and J ends lost 5 bases and 3 bases respectively, with 14 bases between them. Germline V lookup: CDR1 SGHAT, CDR2 FQNNGV. The DNA for the CDR3 is TGTGCCAGCAGCCGGATCGCGGGGCGCTACAATGAGCAGTTCTTC. The encoded protein is CASSRIAGRYNEQFF.

This clonotype was detected a few times. The chain employs TRBV9 and TRBJ1-2, with 11 bases that match TRBD1. CDR3 length: 15 amino acids. J gave up 5 bases and V 4 bases, and 7 bases lay outside the gene matches. Germline values: CDR1 SGDLS, CDR2 YYNGEE. The CDR3: CASSFGTGGRYGYTF. CDR3 bases: TGTGCCAGCAGCTTTGGGACAGGGGGAAGGTATGGCTACACCTTC.

The chain recombines TRBV19 with TRBJ1-1; possibly TRBD1 for D (6 bases). The V gene's germline CDR1 is LNHDA and CDR2 SQIVND (reference sequence). V shed 6 bases and J shed 8 bases, with 19 bases lying between them. CDR3 size: 14 residues. The CDR3 is CASRQYDRPREAFF. CDR3 sequence (DNA): TGTGCCAGTAGACAATACGACAGGCCCAGGGAAGCTTTCTTT.